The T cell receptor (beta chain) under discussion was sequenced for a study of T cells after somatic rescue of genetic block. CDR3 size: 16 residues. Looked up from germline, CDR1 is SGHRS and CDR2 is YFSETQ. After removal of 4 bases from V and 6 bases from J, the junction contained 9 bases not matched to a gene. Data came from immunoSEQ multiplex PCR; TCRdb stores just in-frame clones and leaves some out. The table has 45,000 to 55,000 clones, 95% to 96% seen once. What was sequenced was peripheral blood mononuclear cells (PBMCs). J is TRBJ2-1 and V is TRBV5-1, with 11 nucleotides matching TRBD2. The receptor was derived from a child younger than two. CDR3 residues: CASSGLLAGVSNEQFF. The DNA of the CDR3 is TGCGCCAGCAGCGGACTACTAGCGGGAGTCAGCAATGAGCAGTTCTTC.